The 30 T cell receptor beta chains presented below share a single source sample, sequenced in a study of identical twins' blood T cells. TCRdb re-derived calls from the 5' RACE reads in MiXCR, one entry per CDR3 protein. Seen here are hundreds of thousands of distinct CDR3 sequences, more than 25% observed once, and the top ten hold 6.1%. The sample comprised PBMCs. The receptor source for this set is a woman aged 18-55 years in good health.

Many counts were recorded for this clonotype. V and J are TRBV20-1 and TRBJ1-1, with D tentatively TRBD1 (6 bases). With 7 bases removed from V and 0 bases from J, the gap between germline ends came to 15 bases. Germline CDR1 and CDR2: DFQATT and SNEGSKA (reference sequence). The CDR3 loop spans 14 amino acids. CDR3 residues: CSVMDSSLNTEAFF. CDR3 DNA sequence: TGCAGTGTTATGGACAGTTCGTTGAACACTGAAGCTTTCTTT.

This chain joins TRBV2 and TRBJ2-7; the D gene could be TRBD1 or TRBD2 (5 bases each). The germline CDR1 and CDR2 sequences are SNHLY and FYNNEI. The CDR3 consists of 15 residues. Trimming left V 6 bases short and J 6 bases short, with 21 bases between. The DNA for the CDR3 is TGTGCCAGCAGCCCCCTGGGACCTGCCATGAGCGAGCAGTACTTC. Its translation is CASSPLGPAMSEQYF.

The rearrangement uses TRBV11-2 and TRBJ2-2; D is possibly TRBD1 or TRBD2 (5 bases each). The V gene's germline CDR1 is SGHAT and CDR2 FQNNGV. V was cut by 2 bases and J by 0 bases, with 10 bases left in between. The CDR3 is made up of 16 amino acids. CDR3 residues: CASSLIGGANTGELFF. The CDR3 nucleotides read TGTGCCAGCAGCTTAATTGGGGGAGCGAACACCGGGGAGCTGTTTTTT.

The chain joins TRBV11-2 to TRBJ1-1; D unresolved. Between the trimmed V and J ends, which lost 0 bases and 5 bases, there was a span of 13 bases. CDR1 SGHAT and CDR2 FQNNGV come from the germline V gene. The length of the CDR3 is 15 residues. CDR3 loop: CASSLDGGVGTEAFF. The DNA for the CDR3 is TGTGCCAGCAGCTTAGACGGCGGGGTTGGTACTGAAGCTTTCTTT.

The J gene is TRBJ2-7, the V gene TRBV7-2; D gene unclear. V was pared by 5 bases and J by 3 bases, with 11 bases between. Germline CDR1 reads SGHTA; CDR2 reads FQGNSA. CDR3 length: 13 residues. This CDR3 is CASSDRARYEQYF. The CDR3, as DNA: TGTGCCAGCAGCGACCGGGCTCGCTACGAGCAGTACTTC. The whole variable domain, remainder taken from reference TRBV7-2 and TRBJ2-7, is GAGVSQSPSNKVTEKGKDVELRCDPISGHTALYWYRQSLGQGLEFLIYFQGNSAPDKSGLPSDRFSAERTGGSVSTLTIQRTQQEDSAVYLCASSDRARYEQYFGPGTRLTVT.

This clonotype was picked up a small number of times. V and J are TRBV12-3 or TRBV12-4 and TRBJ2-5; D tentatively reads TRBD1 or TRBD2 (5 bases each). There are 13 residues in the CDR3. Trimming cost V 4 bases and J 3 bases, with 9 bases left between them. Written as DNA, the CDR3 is TGTGCCAGCAGTTGGGGGAGTGAAGAGACCCAGTACTTC. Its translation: CASSWGSEETQYF.

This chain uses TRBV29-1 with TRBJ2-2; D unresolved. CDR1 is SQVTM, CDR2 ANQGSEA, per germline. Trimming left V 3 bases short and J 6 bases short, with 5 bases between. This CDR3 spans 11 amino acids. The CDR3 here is CSVEGSGELFF. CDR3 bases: TGCAGCGTTGAGGGGTCCGGGGAGCTGTTTTTT.

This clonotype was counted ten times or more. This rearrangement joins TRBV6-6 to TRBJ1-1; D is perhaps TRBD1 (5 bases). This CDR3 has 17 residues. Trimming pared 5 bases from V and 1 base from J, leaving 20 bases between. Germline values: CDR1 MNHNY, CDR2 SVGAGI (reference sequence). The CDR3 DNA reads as TGTGCCAGCAGTCTTAACCCTCCGGACACCTCGAACACTGAAGCTTTCTTT. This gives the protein CASSLNPPDTSNTEAFF.

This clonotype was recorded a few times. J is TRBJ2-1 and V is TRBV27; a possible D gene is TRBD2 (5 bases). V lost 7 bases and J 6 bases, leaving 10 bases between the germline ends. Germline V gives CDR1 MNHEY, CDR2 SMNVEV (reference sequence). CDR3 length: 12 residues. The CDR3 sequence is CASTGRSNEQFF. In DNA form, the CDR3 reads TGTGCCAGCACGGGAAGGTCCAATGAGCAGTTCTTC.

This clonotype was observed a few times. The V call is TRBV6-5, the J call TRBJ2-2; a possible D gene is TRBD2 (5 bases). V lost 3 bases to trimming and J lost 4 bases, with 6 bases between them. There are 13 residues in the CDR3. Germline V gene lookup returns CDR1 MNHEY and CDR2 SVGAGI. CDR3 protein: CASSYRGTGELFF. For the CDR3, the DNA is TGTGCCAGCAGTTATCGGGGCACCGGGGAGCTGTTTTTT.

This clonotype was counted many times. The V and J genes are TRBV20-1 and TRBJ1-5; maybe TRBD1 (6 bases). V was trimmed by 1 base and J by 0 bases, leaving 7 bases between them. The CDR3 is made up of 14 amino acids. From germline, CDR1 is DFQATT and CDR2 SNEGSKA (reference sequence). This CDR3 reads CSARAGVSNQPQHF. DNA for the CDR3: TGCAGTGCTAGAGCAGGGGTTAGCAATCAGCCCCAGCATTTT.

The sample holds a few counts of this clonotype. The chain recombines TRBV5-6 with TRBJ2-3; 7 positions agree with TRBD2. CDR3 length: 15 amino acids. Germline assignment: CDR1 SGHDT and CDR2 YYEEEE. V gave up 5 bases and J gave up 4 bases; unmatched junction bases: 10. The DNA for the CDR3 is TGTGCCAGCAGGGAGGAATGGACTAGGCCAGATACGCAGTATTTT. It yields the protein CASREEWTRPDTQYF.

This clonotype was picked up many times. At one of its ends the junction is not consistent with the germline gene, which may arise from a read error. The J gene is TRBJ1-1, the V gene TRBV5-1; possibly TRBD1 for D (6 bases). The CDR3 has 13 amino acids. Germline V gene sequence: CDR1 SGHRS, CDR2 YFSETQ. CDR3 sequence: CASGLGGGTEAFF. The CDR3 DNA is TGCGCCAGCGGCTTAGGGGGAGGTACTGAAGCTTTCTTT.

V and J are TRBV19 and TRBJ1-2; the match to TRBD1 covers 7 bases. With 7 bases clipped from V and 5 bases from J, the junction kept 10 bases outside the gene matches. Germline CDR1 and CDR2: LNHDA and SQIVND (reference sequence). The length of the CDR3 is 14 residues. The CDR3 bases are TGTGCCAGTAAGAAGACCGACAGGGCTTATGGCTACACCTTC. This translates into CASKKTDRAYGYTF.

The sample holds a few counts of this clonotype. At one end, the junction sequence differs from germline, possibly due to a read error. The CDR3 region is CTTSSRGQPEAFF. In nucleotides, the CDR3 is TGTACCACCAGCTCCCGGGGGCAGCCTGAAGCTTTCTTT. The chain recombines TRBV15 with TRBJ1-1; TRBD1 might be the D (6 bases). The germline V gene encodes CDR1 LNHNV and CDR2 YYDKDF (reference sequence). CDR3 length equals 13 residues.

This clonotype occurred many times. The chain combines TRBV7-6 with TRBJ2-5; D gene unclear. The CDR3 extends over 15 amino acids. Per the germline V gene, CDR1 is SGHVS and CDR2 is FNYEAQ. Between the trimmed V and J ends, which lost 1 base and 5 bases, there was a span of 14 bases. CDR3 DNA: TGTGCCAGCAGCTTAGAGGCTCGGGCGTTGGAGACCCAGTACTTC. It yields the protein CASSLEARALETQYF.

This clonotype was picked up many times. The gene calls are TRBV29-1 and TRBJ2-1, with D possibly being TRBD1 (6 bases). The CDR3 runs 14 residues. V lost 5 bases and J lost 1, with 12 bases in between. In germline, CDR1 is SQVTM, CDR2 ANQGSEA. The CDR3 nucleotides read TGCAGCGTTCGGGAAAGGGGGTCCTACAATGAGCAGTTCTTC. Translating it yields CSVRERGSYNEQFF.

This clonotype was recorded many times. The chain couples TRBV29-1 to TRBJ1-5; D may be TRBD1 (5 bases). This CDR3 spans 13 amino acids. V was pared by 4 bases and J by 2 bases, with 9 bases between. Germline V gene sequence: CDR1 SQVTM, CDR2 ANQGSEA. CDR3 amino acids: CSVGVGGNQPQHF. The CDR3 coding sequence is TGCAGCGTTGGGGTAGGGGGCAATCAGCCCCAGCATTTT.

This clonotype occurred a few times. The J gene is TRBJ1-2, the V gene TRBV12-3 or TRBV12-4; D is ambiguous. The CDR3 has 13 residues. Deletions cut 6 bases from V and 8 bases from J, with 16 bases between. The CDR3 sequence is CASSFPRVRGYTF. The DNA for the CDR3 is TGTGCCAGCAGCTTTCCCAGAGTTCGGGGCTACACCTTC.

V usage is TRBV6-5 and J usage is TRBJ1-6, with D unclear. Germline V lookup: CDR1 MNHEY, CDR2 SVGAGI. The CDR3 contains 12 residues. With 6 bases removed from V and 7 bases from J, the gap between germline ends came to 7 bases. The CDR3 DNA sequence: TGTGCCAGCAGAATAGGGAATTCACCCCTCCACTTT. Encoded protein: CASRIGNSPLHF.

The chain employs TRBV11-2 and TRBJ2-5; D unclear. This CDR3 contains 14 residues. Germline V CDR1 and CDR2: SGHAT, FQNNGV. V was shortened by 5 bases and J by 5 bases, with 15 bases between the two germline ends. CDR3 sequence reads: CASSLFESIETQYF. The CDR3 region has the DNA TGTGCCAGCAGCCTGTTCGAGTCGATTGAGACCCAGTACTTC.

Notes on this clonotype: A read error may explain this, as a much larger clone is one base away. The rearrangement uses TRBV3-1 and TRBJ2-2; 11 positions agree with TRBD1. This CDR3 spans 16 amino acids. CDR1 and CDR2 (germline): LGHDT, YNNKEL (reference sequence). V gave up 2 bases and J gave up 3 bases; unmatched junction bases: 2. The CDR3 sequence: CASSQWTGGDTGELFF. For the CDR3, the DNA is TGTGCCAGCAGCCAATGGACAGGGGGCGACACCGGGGAGCTGTTTTTT.

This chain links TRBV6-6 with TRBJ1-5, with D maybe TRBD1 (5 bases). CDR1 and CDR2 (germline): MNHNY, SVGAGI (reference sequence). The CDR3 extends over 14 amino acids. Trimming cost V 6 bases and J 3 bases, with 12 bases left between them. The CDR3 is CASRQGSNNQPQHF. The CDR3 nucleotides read TGTGCCAGCAGGCAGGGTAGCAACAATCAGCCCCAGCATTTT.

CDR3 loop: CASSMGWNTEAFF. CDR3 DNA: TGTGCCAGTAGTATGGGGTGGAACACTGAAGCTTTCTTT. The chain carries TRBV19 and TRBJ1-1; D gene ambiguous. This CDR3 is 13 amino acids long. CDR1 is LNHDA and CDR2 is SQIVND in the germline V gene (reference sequence). Trimming stripped 3 bases from V and 1 base from J, with 6 bases between.

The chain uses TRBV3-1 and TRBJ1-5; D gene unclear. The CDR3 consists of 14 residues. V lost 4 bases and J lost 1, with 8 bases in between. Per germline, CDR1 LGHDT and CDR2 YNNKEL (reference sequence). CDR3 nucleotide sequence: TGTGCCAGCAGCCCGACACTGAGCAATCAGCCCCAGCATTTT. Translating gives CASSPTLSNQPQHF.

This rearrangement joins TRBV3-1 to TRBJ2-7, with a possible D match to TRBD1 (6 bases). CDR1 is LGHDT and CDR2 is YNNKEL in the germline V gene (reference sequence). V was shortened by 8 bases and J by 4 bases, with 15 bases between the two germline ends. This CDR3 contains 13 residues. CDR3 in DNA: TGTGCCAGCTCGGCGTGGCAGGGGTACGAGCAGTACTTC. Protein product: CASSAWQGYEQYF.

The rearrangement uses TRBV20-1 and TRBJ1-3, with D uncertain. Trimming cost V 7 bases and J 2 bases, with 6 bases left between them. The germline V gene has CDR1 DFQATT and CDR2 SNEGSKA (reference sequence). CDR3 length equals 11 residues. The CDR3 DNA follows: TGCAGTGTTAAAGCTGGAAACACCATATATTTT. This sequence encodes CSVKAGNTIYF.

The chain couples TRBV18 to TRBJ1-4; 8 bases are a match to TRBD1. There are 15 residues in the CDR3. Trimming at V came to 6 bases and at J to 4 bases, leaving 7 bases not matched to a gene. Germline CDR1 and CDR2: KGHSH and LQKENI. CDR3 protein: CASSPGQGVNEKLFF. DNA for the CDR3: TGTGCCAGCTCCCCCGGACAGGGAGTTAATGAAAAACTGTTTTTT.

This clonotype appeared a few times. The CDR3 region has the DNA TGCGCCAGCTCTTTGGGACTAGCGGAAACCTACGAGCAGTACTTC. It codes for CASSLGLAETYEQYF. The chain has TRBV10-2 and TRBJ2-7, with 11 positions matching TRBD2. The CDR3 is made up of 15 amino acids. Trimming took 8 bases from V and 2 from J; bases not matched to a gene: 8. Germline assignment: CDR1 WSHSY and CDR2 SAAADI.

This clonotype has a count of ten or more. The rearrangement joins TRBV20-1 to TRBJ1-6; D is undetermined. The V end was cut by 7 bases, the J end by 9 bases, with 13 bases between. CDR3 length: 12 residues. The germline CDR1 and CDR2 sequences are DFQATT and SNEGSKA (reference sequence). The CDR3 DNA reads TGCAGTGTAACCCGGATCGGTTCACCCCTCCACTTT. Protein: CSVTRIGSPLHF.